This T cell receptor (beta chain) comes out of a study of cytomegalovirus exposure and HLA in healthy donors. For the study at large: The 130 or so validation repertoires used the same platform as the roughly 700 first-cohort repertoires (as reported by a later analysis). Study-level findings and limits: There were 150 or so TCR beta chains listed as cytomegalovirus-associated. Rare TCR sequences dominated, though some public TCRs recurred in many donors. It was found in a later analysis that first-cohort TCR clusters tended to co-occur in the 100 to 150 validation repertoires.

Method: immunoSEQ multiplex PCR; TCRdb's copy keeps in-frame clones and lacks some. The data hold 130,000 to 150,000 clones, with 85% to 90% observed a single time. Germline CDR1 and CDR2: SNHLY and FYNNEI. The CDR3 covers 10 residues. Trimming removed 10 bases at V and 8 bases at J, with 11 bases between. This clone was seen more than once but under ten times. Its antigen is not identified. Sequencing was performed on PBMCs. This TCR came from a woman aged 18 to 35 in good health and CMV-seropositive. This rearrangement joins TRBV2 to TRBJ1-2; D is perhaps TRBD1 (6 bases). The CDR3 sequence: CATGVGGYTF. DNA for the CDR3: TGTGCCACAGGGGTTGGCGGCTACACCTTC.